The clone carrying this T cell receptor beta chain was detected a few times. As yet, its antigen is unknown. One junction end does not reproduce the germline sequence, and a read error may be involved. The sample is drawn from a study of Graves' ophthalmopathy and Graves' hyperthyroidism. The overall study: Researchers obtained peripheral blood at initial diagnosis, before any treatment had begun. Findings and limits, study-wide: Classification of ophthalmopathy versus stable hyperthyroidism by a 13-signature model yielded 85% to 90% sensitivity and just under 84% specificity. Clonotypes were expanded in thyroid at above 0.001 frequency, and most also appeared in blood.

Moderate-to-severe activity, CAS ≥3, NOSPECS ≥4 and duration under 3 months were recorded for donors with ophthalmopathy. Amplifying from RNA transcripts, the study obtained TCR beta CDR3 regions. Second-round multiplex PCR came after first-round RT-PCR with HTBI primers. Each CDR3 protein is one row after TCRdb ran MiXCR on the multiplex PCR reads. The sample has almost 750,000 distinct CDR3 sequences; around 40% are singletons. Sequences were obtained from peripheral blood. This receptor was obtained from an adult man with Graves' ophthalmopathy.

Here the CDR3 reads CASSGTPVSNQPQHF. The CDR3, as DNA: TGTGCCAGCAGTGGGACGCCAGTTAGCAATCAGCCCCAGCATTTT. The rearrangement links TRBV10-3 to TRBJ1-5; D is perhaps TRBD1 (5 bases). The germline gives CDR1 ENHRY, CDR2 SYGVKD. This CDR3 comprises 15 residues.